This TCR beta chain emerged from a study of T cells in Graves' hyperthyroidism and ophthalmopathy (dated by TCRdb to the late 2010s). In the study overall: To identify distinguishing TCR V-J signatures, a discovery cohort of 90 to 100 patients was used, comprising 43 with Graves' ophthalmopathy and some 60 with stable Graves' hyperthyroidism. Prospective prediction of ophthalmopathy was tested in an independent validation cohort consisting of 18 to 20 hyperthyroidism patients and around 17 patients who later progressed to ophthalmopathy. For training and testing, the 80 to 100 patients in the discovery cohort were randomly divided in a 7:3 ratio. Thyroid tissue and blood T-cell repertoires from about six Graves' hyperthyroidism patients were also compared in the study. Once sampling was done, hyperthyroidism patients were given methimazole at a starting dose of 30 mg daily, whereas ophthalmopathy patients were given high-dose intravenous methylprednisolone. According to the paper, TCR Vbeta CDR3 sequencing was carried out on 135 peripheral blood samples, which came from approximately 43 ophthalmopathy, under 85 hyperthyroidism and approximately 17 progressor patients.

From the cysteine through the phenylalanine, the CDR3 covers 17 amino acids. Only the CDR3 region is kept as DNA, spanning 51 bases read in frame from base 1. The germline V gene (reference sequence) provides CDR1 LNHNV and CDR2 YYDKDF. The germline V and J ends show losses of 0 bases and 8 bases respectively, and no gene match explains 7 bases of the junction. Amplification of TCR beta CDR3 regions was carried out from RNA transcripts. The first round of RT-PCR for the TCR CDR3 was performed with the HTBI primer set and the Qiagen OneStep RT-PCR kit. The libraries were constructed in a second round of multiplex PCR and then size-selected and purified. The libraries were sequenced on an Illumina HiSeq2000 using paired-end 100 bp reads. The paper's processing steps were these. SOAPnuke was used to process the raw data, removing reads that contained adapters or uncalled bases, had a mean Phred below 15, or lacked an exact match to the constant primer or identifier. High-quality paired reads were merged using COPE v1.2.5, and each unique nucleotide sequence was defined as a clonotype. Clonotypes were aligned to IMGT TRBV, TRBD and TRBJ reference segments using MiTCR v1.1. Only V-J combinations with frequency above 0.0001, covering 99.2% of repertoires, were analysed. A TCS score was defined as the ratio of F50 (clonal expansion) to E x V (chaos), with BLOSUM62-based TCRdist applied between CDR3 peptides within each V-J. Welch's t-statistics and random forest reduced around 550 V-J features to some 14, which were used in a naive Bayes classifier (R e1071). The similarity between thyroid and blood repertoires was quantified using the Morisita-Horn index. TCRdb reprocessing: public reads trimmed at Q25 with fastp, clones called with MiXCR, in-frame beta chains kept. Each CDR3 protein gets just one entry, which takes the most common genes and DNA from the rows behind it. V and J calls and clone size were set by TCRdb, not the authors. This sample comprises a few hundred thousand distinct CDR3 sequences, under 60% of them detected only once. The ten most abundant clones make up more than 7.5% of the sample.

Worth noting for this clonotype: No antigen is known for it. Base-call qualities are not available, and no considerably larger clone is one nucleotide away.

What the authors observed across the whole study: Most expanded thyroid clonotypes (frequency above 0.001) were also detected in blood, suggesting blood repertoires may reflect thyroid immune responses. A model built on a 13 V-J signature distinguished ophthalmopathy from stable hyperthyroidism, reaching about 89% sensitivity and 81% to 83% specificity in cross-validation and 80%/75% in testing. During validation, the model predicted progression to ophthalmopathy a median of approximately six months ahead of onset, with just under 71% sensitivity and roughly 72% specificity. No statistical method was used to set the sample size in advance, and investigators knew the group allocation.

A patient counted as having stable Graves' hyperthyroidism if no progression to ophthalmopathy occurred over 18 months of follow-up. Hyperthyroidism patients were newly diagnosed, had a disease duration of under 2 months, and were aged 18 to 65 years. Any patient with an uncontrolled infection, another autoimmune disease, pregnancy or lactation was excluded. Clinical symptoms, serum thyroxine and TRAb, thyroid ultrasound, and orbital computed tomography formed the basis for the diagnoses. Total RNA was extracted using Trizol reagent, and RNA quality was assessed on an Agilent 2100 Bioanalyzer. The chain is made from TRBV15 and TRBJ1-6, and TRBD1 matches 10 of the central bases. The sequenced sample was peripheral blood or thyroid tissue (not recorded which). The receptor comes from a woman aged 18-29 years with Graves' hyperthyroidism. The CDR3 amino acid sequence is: CATSRDYRQGADSPLHF. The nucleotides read TGTGCCACCAGCAGAGATTATCGACAGGGGGCTGATTCACCCCTCCACTTT.